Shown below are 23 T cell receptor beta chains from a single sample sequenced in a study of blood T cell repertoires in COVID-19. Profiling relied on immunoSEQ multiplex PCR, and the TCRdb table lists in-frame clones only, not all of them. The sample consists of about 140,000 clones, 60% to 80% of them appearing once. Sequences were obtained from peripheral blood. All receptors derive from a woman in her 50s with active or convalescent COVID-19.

CDR3 sequence: CASSLSPSRGQDSPLHF. The CDR3, as DNA: TGTGCCAGCAGTTTATCCCCGTCCAGGGGGCAGGATTCACCCCTCCACTTT. V is TRBV27 and J is TRBJ1-6; 8 bases line up with TRBD1. Per the germline V gene, CDR1 is MNHEY and CDR2 is SMNVEV (reference sequence). This CDR3 spans 17 amino acids. The ends lost 0 bases at V and 8 bases at J; junction bases unmatched: 9.

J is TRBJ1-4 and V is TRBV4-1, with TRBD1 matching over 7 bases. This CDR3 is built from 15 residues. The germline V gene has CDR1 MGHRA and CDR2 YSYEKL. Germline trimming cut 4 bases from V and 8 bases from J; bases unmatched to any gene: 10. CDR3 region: CASSRPDREEEKLFF. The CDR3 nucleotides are TGCGCCAGCAGCCGACCTGACAGGGAGGAGGAAAAACTGTTTTTT.

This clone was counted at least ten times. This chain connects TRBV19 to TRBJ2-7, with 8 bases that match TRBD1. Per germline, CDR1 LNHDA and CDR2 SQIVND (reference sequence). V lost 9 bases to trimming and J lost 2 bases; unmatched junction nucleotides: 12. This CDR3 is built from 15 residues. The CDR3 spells CASNPTGVKTYEQYF. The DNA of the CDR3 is TGTGCCAGCAATCCGACAGGGGTAAAGACCTACGAGCAGTACTTC.

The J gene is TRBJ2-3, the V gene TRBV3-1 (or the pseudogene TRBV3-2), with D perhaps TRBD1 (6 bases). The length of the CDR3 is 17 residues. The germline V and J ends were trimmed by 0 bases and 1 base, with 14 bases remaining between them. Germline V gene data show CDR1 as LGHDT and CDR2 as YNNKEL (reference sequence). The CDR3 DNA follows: TGTGCCAGCAGCCAAGATTTCTTTCACAGGGGCACAGATACGCAGTATTTT. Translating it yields CASSQDFFHRGTDTQYF.

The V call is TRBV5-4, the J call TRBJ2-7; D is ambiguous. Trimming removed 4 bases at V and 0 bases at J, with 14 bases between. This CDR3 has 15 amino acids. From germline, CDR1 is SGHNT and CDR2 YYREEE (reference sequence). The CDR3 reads CASSPQPTSSYEQYF. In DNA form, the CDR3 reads TGTGCCAGCAGCCCACAGCCAACCAGCTCCTACGAGCAGTACTTC.

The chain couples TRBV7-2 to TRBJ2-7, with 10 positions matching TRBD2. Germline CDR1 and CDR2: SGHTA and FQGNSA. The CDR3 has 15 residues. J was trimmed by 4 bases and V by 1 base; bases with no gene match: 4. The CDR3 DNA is TGTGCCAGCAGCTTAGTTTCTAGCGGGGGTTACGAGCAGTACTTC. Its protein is CASSLVSSGGYEQYF.

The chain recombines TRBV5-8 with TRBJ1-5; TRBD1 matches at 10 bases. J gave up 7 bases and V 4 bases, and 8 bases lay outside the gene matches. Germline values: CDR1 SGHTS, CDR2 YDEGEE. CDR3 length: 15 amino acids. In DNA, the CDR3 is TGTGCCAGCAGCAGAACCGGGACAGGGGAGCAGCCCCAGCATTTT. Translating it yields CASSRTGTGEQPQHF.

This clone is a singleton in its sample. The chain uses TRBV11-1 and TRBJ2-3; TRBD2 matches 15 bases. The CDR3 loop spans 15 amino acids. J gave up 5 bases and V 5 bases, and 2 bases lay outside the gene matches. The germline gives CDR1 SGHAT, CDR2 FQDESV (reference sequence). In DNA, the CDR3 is TGTGCCAGCAGCCCGGGACTAGCGGGGGGAGATACGCAGTATTTT. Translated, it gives CASSPGLAGGDTQYF.

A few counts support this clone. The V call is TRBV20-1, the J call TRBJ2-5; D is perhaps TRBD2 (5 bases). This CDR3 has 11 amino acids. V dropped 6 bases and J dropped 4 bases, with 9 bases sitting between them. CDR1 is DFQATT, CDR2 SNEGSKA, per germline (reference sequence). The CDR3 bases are TGCAGTGCCCTGGCGGGAGAGACCCAGTACTTC. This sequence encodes CSALAGETQYF.

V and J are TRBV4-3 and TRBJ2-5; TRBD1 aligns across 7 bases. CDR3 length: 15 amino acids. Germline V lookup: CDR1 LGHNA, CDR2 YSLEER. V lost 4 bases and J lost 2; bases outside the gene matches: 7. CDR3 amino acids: CASSPSGTEQETQYF. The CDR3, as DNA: TGCGCCAGCAGCCCATCCGGGACAGAACAAGAGACCCAGTACTTC.

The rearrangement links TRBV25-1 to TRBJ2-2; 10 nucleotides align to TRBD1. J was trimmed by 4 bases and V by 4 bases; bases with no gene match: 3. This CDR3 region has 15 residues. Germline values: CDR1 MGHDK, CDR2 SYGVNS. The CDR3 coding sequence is TGTGCCAGCAGTGTAAGGGACAGGGGCACCGGGGAGCTGTTTTTT. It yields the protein CASSVRDRGTGELFF.

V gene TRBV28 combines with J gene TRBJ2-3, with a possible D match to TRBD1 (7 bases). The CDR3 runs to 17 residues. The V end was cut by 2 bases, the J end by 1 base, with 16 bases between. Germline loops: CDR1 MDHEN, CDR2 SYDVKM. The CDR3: CASSLGGGGLGTDTQYF. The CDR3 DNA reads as TGTGCCAGCAGTTTAGGCGGAGGGGGCCTCGGCACAGATACGCAGTATTTT.

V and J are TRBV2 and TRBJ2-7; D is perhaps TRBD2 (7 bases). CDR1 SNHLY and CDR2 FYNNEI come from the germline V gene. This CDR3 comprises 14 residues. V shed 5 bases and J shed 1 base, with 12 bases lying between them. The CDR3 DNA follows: TGTGCCAGCAGTACTGGGGGGGCATCCTACGAGCAGTACTTC. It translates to CASSTGGASYEQYF.

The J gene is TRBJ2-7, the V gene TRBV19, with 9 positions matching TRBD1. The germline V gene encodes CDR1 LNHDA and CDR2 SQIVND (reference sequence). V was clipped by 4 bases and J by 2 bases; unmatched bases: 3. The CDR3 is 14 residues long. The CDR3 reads CASSRQGEAYEQYF. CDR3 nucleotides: TGTGCCAGTAGTAGACAGGGGGAGGCCTACGAGCAGTACTTC.

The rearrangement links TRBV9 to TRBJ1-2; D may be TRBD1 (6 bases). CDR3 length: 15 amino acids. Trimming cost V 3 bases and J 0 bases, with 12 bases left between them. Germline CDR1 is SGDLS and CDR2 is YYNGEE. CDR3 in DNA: TGTGCCAGCAGCGCTCCGGGACAAGCTAACTATGGCTACACCTTC. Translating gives CASSAPGQANYGYTF.

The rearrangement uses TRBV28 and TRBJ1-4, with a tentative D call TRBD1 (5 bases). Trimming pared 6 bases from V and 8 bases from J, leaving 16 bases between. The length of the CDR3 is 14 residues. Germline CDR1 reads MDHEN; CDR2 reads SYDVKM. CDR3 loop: CASSATAAGEKLFF. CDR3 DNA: TGTGCCAGCAGCGCGACAGCGGCGGGGGAAAAACTGTTTTTT.

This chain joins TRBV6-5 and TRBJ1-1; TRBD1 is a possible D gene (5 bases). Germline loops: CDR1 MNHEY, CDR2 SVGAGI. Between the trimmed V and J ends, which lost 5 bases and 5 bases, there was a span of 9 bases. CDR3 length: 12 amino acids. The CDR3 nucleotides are TGTGCCAGCAGTCGGGGGGAAACTGAAGCTTTCTTT. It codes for CASSRGETEAFF.

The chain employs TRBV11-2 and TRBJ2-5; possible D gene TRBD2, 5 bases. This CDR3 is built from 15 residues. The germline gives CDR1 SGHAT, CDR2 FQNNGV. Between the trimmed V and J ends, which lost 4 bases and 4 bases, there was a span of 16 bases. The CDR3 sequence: CASSYRTGIAETQYF. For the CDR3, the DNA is TGTGCCAGCAGCTACCGGACGGGGATCGCAGAGACCCAGTACTTC.

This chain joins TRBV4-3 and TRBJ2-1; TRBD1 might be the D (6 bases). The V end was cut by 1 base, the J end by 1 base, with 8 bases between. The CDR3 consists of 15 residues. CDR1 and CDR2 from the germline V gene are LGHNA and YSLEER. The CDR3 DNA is TGCGCCAGCAGCCAAGGACAGGCTTCCTACAATGAGCAGTTCTTC. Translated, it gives CASSQGQASYNEQFF.

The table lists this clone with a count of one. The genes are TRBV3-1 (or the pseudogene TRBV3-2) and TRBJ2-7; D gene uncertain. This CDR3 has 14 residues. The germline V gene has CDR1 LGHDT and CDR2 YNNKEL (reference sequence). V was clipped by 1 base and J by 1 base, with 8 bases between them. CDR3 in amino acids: CASSQGPRSYEQYF. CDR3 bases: TGTGCCAGCAGCCAAGGCCCCAGATCCTACGAGCAGTACTTC.

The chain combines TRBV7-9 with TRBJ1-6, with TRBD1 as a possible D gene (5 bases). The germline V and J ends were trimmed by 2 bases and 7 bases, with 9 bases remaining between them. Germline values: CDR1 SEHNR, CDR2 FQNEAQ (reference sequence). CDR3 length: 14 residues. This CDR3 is CASSLSGNNSPLHF. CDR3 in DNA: TGTGCCAGCAGCTTATCAGGGAACAATTCACCCCTCCACTTT.

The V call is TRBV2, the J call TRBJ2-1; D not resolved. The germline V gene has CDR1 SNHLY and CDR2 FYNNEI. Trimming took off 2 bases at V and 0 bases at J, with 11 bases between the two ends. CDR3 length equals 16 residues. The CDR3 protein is CASSEPISSSYNEQFF. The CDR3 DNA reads TGTGCCAGCAGTGAACCCATATCCAGCTCCTACAATGAGCAGTTCTTC. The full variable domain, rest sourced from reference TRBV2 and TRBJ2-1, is EPEVTQTPSHQVTQMGQEVILRCVPISNHLYFYWYRQILGQKVEFLVSFYNNEISEKSEIFDDQFSVERPDGSNFTLKIRSTKLEDSAMYFCASSEPISSSYNEQFFGPGTRLTVL.

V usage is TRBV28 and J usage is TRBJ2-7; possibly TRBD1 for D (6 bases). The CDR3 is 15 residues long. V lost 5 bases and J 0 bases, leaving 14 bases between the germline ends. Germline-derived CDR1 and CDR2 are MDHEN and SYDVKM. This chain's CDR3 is CASSTPDRSSYEQYF. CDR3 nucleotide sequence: TGTGCCAGCAGTACCCCCGACAGGTCCTCCTACGAGCAGTACTTC.